These T cell receptor beta chains were read from a single sample in a study of T cells in Graves' hyperthyroidism and ophthalmopathy. Using its own MiXCR run on the multiplex PCR reads, TCRdb lists one record per CDR3 protein. The sample yields about 520,000 distinct CDR3 sequences, more than 20% seen once. Sequencing was done on a sample of blood. These receptors were obtained from a man aged 18 to 30 with Graves' hyperthyroidism. CDR3s include the opening cysteine and the closing phenylalanine or tryptophan. Fields, in order: J gene, clone size, D gene, V gene, CDR3 DNA, CDR3 protein. A D gene is named only where the DNA matches it firmly. Size values are once, few and many counts, or a class for expanded clones, and some rows have none.

J: TRBJ2-7
size: many
D: -
V: TRBV6-5
DNA: TGTGCCAGCAGTAGGGGCCGGGACGCCTCCTACGAGCAGTACTTC
CDR3: CASSRGRDASYEQYF

J: TRBJ1-2
size: -
D: TRBD1
V: TRBV12-3/TRBV12-4
DNA: TGTGCCAGCAGGCCCATCGGACAGGGCCGTAACTATGGCTACACCTTC
CDR3: CASRPIGQGRNYGYTF

J: TRBJ2-2
size: -
D: -
V: TRBV15
DNA: TGTGCCACCAGTCAGAGGGTAACCACCGGGGAGCTGTTTTTT
CDR3: CATSQRVTTGELFF

J: TRBJ1-6
size: -
D: -
V: TRBV28
DNA: TGTGCCAGCAGTTTCGGGACGGACTCCTATAATTCACCCCTCCACTTT
CDR3: CASSFGTDSYNSPLHF

J: TRBJ1-5
size: many
D: -
V: TRBV20-1
DNA: TGCAGTGCTAGAACAGGGCCTAGCAATCAGCCCCAGCATTTT
CDR3: CSARTGPSNQPQHF

J: TRBJ1-1
size: many
D: -
V: TRBV20-1
DNA: TGCAGTGCTGACTCAGGTGGGACTGAAGCTTTCTTT
CDR3: CSADSGGTEAFF

J: TRBJ2-5
size: many
D: TRBD2
V: TRBV9
DNA: TGTGCCAGCAGCTCCCGACTAGCGGGGGTTGAAGAGACCCAGTACTTC
CDR3: CASSSRLAGVEETQYF

J: TRBJ2-7
size: many
D: -
V: TRBV28
DNA: TGTGCCAGCAGTCAACAGGGTAATAGTGACGAGCAGTACTTC
CDR3: CASSQQGNSDEQYF

J: TRBJ1-2
size: few
D: -
V: TRBV4-2
DNA: TGTGCCAGCAGCCAAGTAGCGGCAGGGATCCCCATCGGCTACACCTTC
CDR3: CASSQVAAGIPIGYTF

J: TRBJ1-5
size: many
D: -
V: TRBV5-6
DNA: TGTGCCAGCAGCTTTGGTGTGGACGGGGGCCAGCCCCAGCATTTT
CDR3: CASSFGVDGGQPQHF

J: TRBJ1-2
size: -
D: -
V: TRBV20-1
DNA: TGCAGTGCTAGAGATCAGGCGGCCCGGGTGGACTATGGCTACACCTTC
CDR3: CSARDQAARVDYGYTF

J: TRBJ1-2
size: -
D: -
V: TRBV12-3/TRBV12-4
DNA: TGTGCCAGCAGTTTTGCCAGGGGTGACTATGGCTACACCTTC
CDR3: CASSFARGDYGYTF

J: TRBJ2-7
size: many
D: TRBD2
V: TRBV6-1
DNA: TGTGCCAGCAGGGGACTAGCGGGGGTTTTTTACGAGCAGTACTTC
CDR3: CASRGLAGVFYEQYF

J: TRBJ1-2
size: -
D: TRBD1
V: TRBV6-1
DNA: TGTGCCAGCAGACTAGCCCAGGGGGCCCATGGCTACACCTTC
CDR3: CASRLAQGAHGYTF

J: TRBJ2-7
size: many
D: -
V: TRBV5-1
DNA: TGCGCCAGCAGCGACGGGGGGCAGAACTACGAGCAGTACTTC
CDR3: CASSDGGQNYEQYF